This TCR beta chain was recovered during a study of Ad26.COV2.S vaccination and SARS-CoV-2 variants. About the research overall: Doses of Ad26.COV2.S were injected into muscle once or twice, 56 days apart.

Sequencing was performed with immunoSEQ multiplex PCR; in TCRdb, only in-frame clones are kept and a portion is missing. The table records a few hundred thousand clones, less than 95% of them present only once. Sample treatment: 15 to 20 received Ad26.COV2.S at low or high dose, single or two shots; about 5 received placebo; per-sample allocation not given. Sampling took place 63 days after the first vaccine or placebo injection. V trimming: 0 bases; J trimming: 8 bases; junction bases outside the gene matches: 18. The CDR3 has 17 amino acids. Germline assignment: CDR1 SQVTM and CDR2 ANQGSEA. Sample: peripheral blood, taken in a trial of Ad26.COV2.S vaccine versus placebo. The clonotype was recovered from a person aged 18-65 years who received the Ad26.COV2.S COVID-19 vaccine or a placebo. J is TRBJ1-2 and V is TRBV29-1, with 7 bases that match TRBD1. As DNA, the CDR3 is TGCAGCGTTGAAGATCGTTTTAGGGAGGGGGCGATTTTAGGCTACACCTTC. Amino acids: CSVEDRFREGAILGYTF.